Presented here are 23 T cell receptor beta chains from one specimen sequenced in a study of metastatic and nonmetastatic thyroid tumors. No patient had received any treatment before thyroid surgery. TCRdb re-called the PCR reads with MiXCR. This table has tens of thousands of clones, 20% appearing once. The material sequenced was blood. All receptors come from a female donor with papillary thyroid cancer or a benign thyroid nodule (not recorded which). Some clones in this sample may be carry-over from other donors' samples.

This clone showed up many times. Additional DNA sequences in this sample encode the identical CDR3. This chain's CDR3 is CASIPRVGLGMNTEAFF. The CDR3 DNA follows: TGTGCCAGCATCCCCCGGGTGGGGCTCGGGATGAACACTGAAGCTTTCTTT. This rearrangement joins TRBV6-1 to TRBJ1-1; a possible D gene is TRBD1 (5 bases). The germline gives CDR1 MNHNS, CDR2 SASEGT. V was pared by 7 bases and J by 0 bases, with 21 bases between. This CDR3 comprises 17 residues.

The sample holds many counts of this clone. This chain uses TRBV19 with TRBJ1-2; D is possibly TRBD1 (5 bases). The CDR3 totals 15 residues. Germline CDR1 is LNHDA and CDR2 is SQIVND (reference sequence). Between the trimmed V and J ends, which lost 6 bases and 7 bases, there was a span of 21 bases. The CDR3 loop is CASRPTGTAPIGYTF. The CDR3 DNA sequence: TGTGCCAGTAGACCCACCGGGACCGCGCCTATTGGCTACACCTTC.

The table lists this clone with many counts. The chain recombines TRBV7-3 with TRBJ2-1; D uncertain. V was pared by 5 bases and J by 4 bases, with 21 bases between. This CDR3 spans 17 amino acids. Germline CDR1 is SGHTA and CDR2 is FQGTGA. The CDR3 DNA follows: TGTGCCAGCAGCCCTCGGTCCCCACAAGTGGGGTACAATGAGCAGTTCTTC. As protein: CASSPRSPQVGYNEQFF. The full variable domain, completed using reference TRBV7-3 and TRBJ2-1, is GAGVSQTPSNKVTEKGKYVELRCDPISGHTALYWYRQSLGQGPEFLIYFQGTGAADDSGLPNDRFFAVRPEGSVSTLKIQRTERGDSAVYLCASSPRSPQVGYNEQFFGPGTRLTVL.

The chain employs TRBV12-3 or TRBV12-4 and TRBJ2-7; D remains unclear. V lost 0 bases and J lost 5, with 11 bases in between. The CDR3 consists of 14 residues. Here the CDR3 reads CASSLAGPAHEQYF. CDR3 coding DNA: TGTGCCAGCAGTTTAGCTGGACCCGCCCACGAGCAGTACTTC.

The gene calls are TRBV5-4 and TRBJ1-1, with D hard to call. The CDR3 is made up of 13 amino acids. V was shortened by 2 bases and J by 4 bases, with 9 bases between the two germline ends. The germline V gene has CDR1 SGHNT and CDR2 YYREEE (reference sequence). Here the CDR3 DNA reads TGTGCCAGCAGCTTTTTGGGAGGCACTGAAGCTTTCTTT. This sequence encodes CASSFLGGTEAFF. The full variable domain, with the rest looked up from reference TRBV5-4 and TRBJ1-1, is ETGVTQSPTHLIKTRGQQVTLRCSSQSGHNTVSWYQQALGQGPQFIFQYYREEENGRGNFPPRFSGLQFPNYSSELNVNALELDDSALYLCASSFLGGTEAFFGQGTRLTVV.

This clone has just a few counts. It may be a read error: a sequence one base away is much more abundant. The V call is TRBV5-1, the J call TRBJ1-2; unclear D gene. The germline gives CDR1 SGHRS, CDR2 YFSETQ. V was clipped by 1 base and J by 10 bases, with 8 bases between them. The CDR3 contains 11 residues. This chain's CDR3 is CASSLNNVYTF. For the CDR3, the DNA is TGCGCCAGCAGCTTGAACAATGTCTACACCTTC.

This clone was detected once. A read error may produce the germline difference seen at one junction end. CDR3 nucleotides: TGCGCCAGCATCGGTTCACTAGCGGGAGTGCCGAGCGGGGAACTGTTTTTT. Residues: CASIGSLAGVPSGELFF. The chain has TRBV5-1 and TRBJ2-2, with 11 bases that match TRBD2. The CDR3 covers 17 residues. The germline V gene has CDR1 SGHRS and CDR2 YFSETQ.

This clone was detected only a few times. The chain has TRBV7-8 and TRBJ2-1; D is unclear. This CDR3 region has 14 residues. The germline V gene has CDR1 SGHVS and CDR2 FQNEAQ. Trimming took off 5 bases at V and 4 bases at J, with 12 bases between the two ends. The CDR3 DNA reads TGTGCCAGCAGCCCCCAAGGCTGGTACAATGAGCAGTTCTTC. This sequence encodes CASSPQGWYNEQFF.

Details on this clone: A much bigger clone sits one base away, suggesting this may be a read error. The CDR3 spells CASSESYGVDTQYF. The CDR3 DNA sequence: TGTGCCAGCAGCGAGAGTTACGGGGTGGATACGCAGTATTTT. The chain is built from TRBV4-2 and TRBJ2-3, with D possibly TRBD2 on 5 matching bases. Trimming left V 5 bases short and J 6 bases short, with 15 bases between. The CDR3 has 14 residues. Germline assignment: CDR1 LGHNA and CDR2 YNFKEQ.

There are many counts of this clone. The chain is built from TRBV7-9 and TRBJ2-1; D is unresolved. Germline CDR1 and CDR2: SEHNR and FQNEAQ (reference sequence). The CDR3 has 15 amino acids. Trimming removed 1 base at V and 2 bases at J, with 9 bases between. The DNA for the CDR3 is TGTGCCAGCAGCTTAGGTGTCGGCACCTACAATGAGCAGTTCTTC. Its protein product is CASSLGVGTYNEQFF.

The table lists this clone with many counts. The genes are TRBV5-4 and TRBJ1-3, with D perhaps TRBD1 (6 bases). This CDR3 region has 16 residues. Trimming removed 2 bases at V and 4 bases at J, with 16 bases between. From germline, CDR1 is SGHNT and CDR2 YYREEE (reference sequence). As DNA, the CDR3 is TGTGCCAGCAGCTTAAGGGGGGGATTAGGCGGAAACACCATATATTTT. Translated: CASSLRGGLGGNTIYF.

This clone came up many times. This rearrangement joins TRBV5-1 to TRBJ2-2, with 11 bases aligning to TRBD2. The CDR3 runs 16 residues. The J segment lost 3 bases and the V segment lost 0 bases, leaving 1 base of the junction unmatched. Germline CDR1 reads SGHRS; CDR2 reads YFSETQ. The CDR3 spells CASSLGTSGHTGELFF. CDR3 coding DNA: TGCGCCAGCAGCTTGGGGACTAGCGGGCACACCGGGGAGCTGTTTTTT.

This clone was recorded at least ten times. The chain recombines TRBV24-1 with TRBJ2-1, with unresolved D. Germline V lookup: CDR1 KGHDR, CDR2 SFDVKD. With 4 bases removed from V and 6 bases from J, the gap between germline ends came to 9 bases. This CDR3 spans 13 amino acids. The CDR3 DNA reads as TGTGCCACCAGTGACCCTCGACTCAATGAGCAGTTCTTC. This encodes CATSDPRLNEQFF.

This clone was recorded many times. The rearrangement links TRBV19 to TRBJ1-4; D not certain. This CDR3 is built from 12 residues. V lost 5 bases, J lost 4 bases, and 5 bases lay in between. Looked up from germline, CDR1 is LNHDA and CDR2 is SQIVND (reference sequence). CDR3 sequence reads: CASSQNNEKLFF. CDR3 nucleotides: TGTGCCAGTAGTCAGAATAATGAAAAACTGTTTTTT. Drawing the rest from reference TRBV19 and TRBJ1-4, the complete variable domain is DGGITQSPKYLFRKEGQNVTLSCEQNLNHDAMYWYRQDPGQGLRLIYYSQIVNDFQKGDIAEGYSVSREKKESFPLTVTSAQKNPTAFYLCASSQNNEKLFFGSGTQLSVL.

This chain links TRBV20-1 with TRBJ2-7; 7 positions match TRBD2. CDR3 length: 15 amino acids. Germline V gene lookup returns CDR1 DFQATT and CDR2 SNEGSKA (reference sequence). Trimming cost V 5 bases and J 4 bases; bases outside gene matches: 14. CDR3 region: CSARLGGRAGYEQYF. The CDR3 region has the DNA TGCAGTGCTCGTCTAGGAGGGAGGGCCGGGTACGAGCAGTACTTC.

This clone was counted ten times or more. The V gene is TRBV4-1, the J gene TRBJ1-1; a possible D gene is TRBD1 (5 bases). Germline V gene sequence: CDR1 MGHRA, CDR2 YSYEKL. The length of the CDR3 is 16 residues. V lost 0 bases and J lost 2, with 13 bases in between. The CDR3 spells CASSQEGATTNTEAFF. The DNA of the CDR3 is TGCGCCAGCAGCCAAGAAGGGGCTACAACAAACACTGAAGCTTTCTTT.

This clone was seen many times. This specimen includes other DNA sequences encoding the same CDR3. The gene calls are TRBV10-3 and TRBJ2-5; D is perhaps TRBD1 (6 bases). CDR1 and CDR2 (germline): ENHRY, SYGVKD. The CDR3 totals 15 residues. V was cut by 10 bases and J by 2 bases, with 20 bases left in between. The CDR3 protein is CATVPHGGDQETQYF. The DNA of the CDR3 is TGTGCCACGGTTCCCCATGGGGGCGATCAAGAGACCCAGTACTTC.

This clone occurred many times. The J gene is TRBJ2-1, the V gene TRBV6-4; D is uncertain. The germline V gene encodes CDR1 MRHNA and CDR2 SNTAGT. CDR3 size: 14 residues. Trimming removed 0 bases at V and 5 bases at J, with 8 bases between. For the CDR3, the DNA is TGTGCCAGCAGTGACTCGGGCCCTAACAATGAGCAGTTCTTC. It encodes CASSDSGPNNEQFF.

This clone was recorded many times. The DNA for the CDR3 is TGTGCCAGTATAGCGGGAGGGATGAATGAGCAGTTCTTC. It codes for CASIAGGMNEQFF. The J gene is TRBJ2-1, the V gene TRBV6-1, with 11 bases aligning to TRBD2. The germline gives CDR1 MNHNS, CDR2 SASEGT. The CDR3 has 13 amino acids. V lost 9 bases and J lost 7; bases outside the gene matches: 5.

This clone has a count of ten or more. The chain links TRBV28 to TRBJ2-1; tentative D call: TRBD1 (6 bases). The V gene lost 3 bases and the J gene lost 9 bases, with 21 bases spanning the gap. The CDR3 loop spans 16 amino acids. In germline, CDR1 is MDHEN, CDR2 SYDVKM. The CDR3 loop is CASSFYPKQGRSEQFF. As DNA, the CDR3 is TGTGCCAGCAGTTTCTACCCAAAACAGGGACGGAGTGAGCAGTTCTTC.

Ten or more counts support this clone. A read error may explain this, as a much larger clone is one base away. The sample holds other DNA sequences that translate to the same CDR3. This chain connects TRBV6-1 to TRBJ1-2, with 8 bases matching TRBD1. The CDR3 is 13 residues long. V shed 7 bases and J 6 bases; nucleotides not matched to a gene: 7. Per the germline V gene, CDR1 is MNHNS and CDR2 is SASEGT. This CDR3 reads CASKLDRVHGYTF. CDR3 in DNA: TGTGCCAGCAAACTGGACAGGGTCCATGGCTACACCTTC.

This clone was detected many times. V usage is TRBV27 and J usage is TRBJ2-7; 12 positions agree with TRBD2. CDR3 length: 14 amino acids. The germline gives CDR1 MNHEY, CDR2 SMNVEV (reference sequence). V was pared by 6 bases and J by 6 bases, with 6 bases of the junction left unmatched. CDR3 sequence: CASSRLAGVREQYF. The CDR3 nucleotides read TGTGCCAGCAGCAGACTAGCGGGAGTCCGCGAGCAGTACTTC.

This clone was picked up many times. The chain joins TRBV30 to TRBJ1-2; no firm D call. The germline V and J ends were trimmed by 2 bases and 2 bases, with 6 bases remaining between them. The CDR3 length is 12 residues. The germline CDR1 and CDR2 sequences are GTSNPN and SVGIG (reference sequence). Here the CDR3 reads CAWSRQNYGYTF. The CDR3 DNA reads as TGTGCCTGGAGTCGTCAGAACTATGGCTACACCTTC.